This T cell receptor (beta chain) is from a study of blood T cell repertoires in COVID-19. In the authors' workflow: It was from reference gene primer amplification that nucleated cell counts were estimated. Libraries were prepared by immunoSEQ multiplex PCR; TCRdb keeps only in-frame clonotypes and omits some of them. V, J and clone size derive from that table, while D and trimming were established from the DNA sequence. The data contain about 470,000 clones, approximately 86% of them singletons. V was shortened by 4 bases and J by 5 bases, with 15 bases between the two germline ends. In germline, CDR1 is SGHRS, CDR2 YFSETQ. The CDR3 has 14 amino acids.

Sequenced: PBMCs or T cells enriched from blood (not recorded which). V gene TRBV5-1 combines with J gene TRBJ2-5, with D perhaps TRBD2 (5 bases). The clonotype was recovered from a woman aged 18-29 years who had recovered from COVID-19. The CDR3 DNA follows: TGCGCCAGCAGCGGACTCCTAGATGGGGAGACCCAGTACTTC. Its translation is CASSGLLDGETQYF.